The source of this TCR beta chain is a study of cytomegalovirus exposure and HLA in healthy donors. 60 Vbeta and 13 Jbeta primers were used in PCR. Method: immunoSEQ multiplex PCR; TCRdb's copy keeps in-frame clones and lacks some. The table includes approximately 190,000 clones, approximately 81% detected once. Between the trimmed V and J ends, which lost 6 bases and 6 bases, there was a span of 16 bases. This CDR3 contains 14 residues. Germline V gives CDR1 LNHDA, CDR2 SQIVND (reference sequence). Details on this clone: Its target is unknown.

General observations from the study: Under in vitro conditions, a few CMV-associated chains were confirmed as specific for CMV antigens. Researchers counted around 180 TCR beta chains as cytomegalovirus-associated.

The chain carries TRBV19 and TRBJ2-3; D is possibly TRBD1 (5 bases). Sequences were obtained from PBMCs. The TCR was taken from a man between 50 and 59 years old in good health and CMV-seronegative. The chain's CDR3 is CASRGAAVGDTQYF. The CDR3 region has the DNA TGTGCCAGTAGAGGGGCCGCGGTTGGGGATACGCAGTATTTT.